One T cell receptor beta chain is described in this entry. Its matching antigen is unknown. Clones were sequenced by immunoSEQ multiplex PCR, and TCRdb holds only the in-frame ones, with some missing. This sample has about 1.4 million clones, with around 95% found just once. The sample comes from a study of shared clonotypes between healthy human individuals. Across the study: The study drew on a couple of women and three men aged 18 to 49 as donors. CD4 naive cells filled three plates per donor, CD4 memory three, CD8 naive two and CD8 memory one. Study-wide findings and caveats: Sampling covered nothing but blood. Tissue TCR repertoires likely differ from those found in blood. Clonotype sharing across several donors was observed for around 4.5% of naive CD4 clonotypes.

V was cut by 6 bases and J by 5 bases, with 16 bases left in between. Germline assignment: CDR1 MRHNA and CDR2 SNTAGT. The CDR3 totals 15 residues. Sequencing was performed on naive CD4+ T cells sorted from blood. The subset denotes: CD45RA+ positively selected. The chain employs TRBV6-4 and TRBJ1-4, with D possibly matching TRBD1 (5 bases). The clonotype originates from a man aged 30 to 39 in good health. The CDR3, as DNA: TGTGCCAGCAGCGCCAGTGGCAGGGAAAATGAAAAACTGTTTTTT. Translation: CASSASGRENEKLFF.